Listed here are 10 T cell receptor beta chains from one sample, sequenced in a study of blood T cell repertoires in COVID-19 (dated by TCRdb to the early 2020s). Library generation was performed with the immunoSEQ multiplex PCR assay. TCRdb re-hosts the immuneACCESS table, in-frame sequences only. Its copies lack some clones; in the studies checked, an unresolved V gene accounts for under half of them, and the cause for the rest is not known. This sample is represented by some 130,000 clones; roughly 91% of them were singletons. Under 4.5% of the sample is held by the ten biggest clonotypes. Sequencing was performed on peripheral blood. The receptor set was obtained from a man aged 60 to 69 with COVID-19, enrolled during active disease.

This clone was observed a few times. The J gene is TRBJ1-1, the V gene TRBV11-2; the D gene is possibly TRBD1 (6 bases). Germline CDR1 SGHAT, CDR2 FQNNGV. V lost 2 bases to trimming and J lost 4 bases, with 8 bases between them. The CDR3 runs 13 residues. The CDR3 here is CASSLSGATEAFF. The CDR3 nucleotides read TGTGCCAGCAGCTTATCAGGGGCCACTGAAGCTTTCTTT.

The rearrangement joins TRBV9 to TRBJ2-3, with D possibly being TRBD2 (6 bases). The CDR3 covers 16 residues. Trimming took 4 bases from V and 4 from J, leaving 19 bases between them. Germline-derived CDR1 and CDR2 are SGDLS and YYNGEE. CDR3 in DNA: TGTGCCAGCAGCCCCGGGGCGGGGATAACGTCAGATACGCAGTATTTT. It is translated as CASSPGAGITSDTQYF. The full variable domain, in which reference TRBV9 and TRBJ2-3 provide the parts outside the CDR3, is DSGVTQTPKHLITATGQRVTLRCSPRSGDLSVYWYQQSLDQGLQFLIQYYNGEERAKGNILERFSAQQFPDLHSELNLSSLELGDSALYFCASSPGAGITSDTQYFGPGTRLTVL.

This clone has just one count. V usage is TRBV19 and J usage is TRBJ1-1, with 9 bases aligning to TRBD1. The ends lost 9 bases at V and 3 bases at J; junction bases unmatched: 11. This CDR3 comprises 15 residues. The germline V gene encodes CDR1 LNHDA and CDR2 SQIVND (reference sequence). CDR3 loop: CASTYRGRRDTEAFF. In DNA, the CDR3 is TGTGCCAGCACCTACAGGGGGCGTAGAGACACTGAAGCTTTCTTT.

About this clone: The junction and the germline gene differ at one end; a read error may be behind it. The chain is built from TRBV7-7 and TRBJ2-6; weak D call: TRBD2 (5 bases). The CDR3 contains 15 residues. CDR1 SSHAT and CDR2 FNYEAQ come from the germline V gene (reference sequence). Written as DNA, the CDR3 is TGTGCTAGCAGCTCCGGGGTATCTGGGGCCAACGTCCTGACTTTC. Protein: CASSSGVSGANVLTF.

This clone has a single count. CDR3 DNA sequence: TGCGCCAGCAGCGTTGGGAGAACTAGCGGGGGAGAGACCCAGTACTTC. It translates to CASSVGRTSGGETQYF. This chain joins TRBV5-1 and TRBJ2-5; 11 bases agree with TRBD2. The J segment lost 4 bases and the V segment lost 4 bases, leaving 9 bases of the junction unmatched. Germline V gene data show CDR1 as SGHRS and CDR2 as YFSETQ. The CDR3 has 16 amino acids.

V and J are TRBV7-9 and TRBJ1-2, with a possible D match to TRBD1 (5 bases). The CDR3 runs to 14 residues. Trimming removed 0 bases from V and 7 bases from J, with 12 bases in between. CDR1 and CDR2 (germline): SEHNR, FQNEAQ (reference sequence). The CDR3: CASSLAWSGGGYTF. The CDR3 region has the DNA TGTGCCAGCAGCTTAGCCTGGTCGGGGGGTGGCTACACCTTC.

This chain links TRBV7-2 with TRBJ2-2; tentative D call: TRBD2 (6 bases). This CDR3 spans 15 amino acids. Germline V gives CDR1 SGHTA, CDR2 FQGNSA. Trimming took off 5 bases at V and 2 bases at J, with 12 bases between the two ends. CDR3 sequence (DNA): TGTGCCAGCAGCCGCGGACTATCCAACACCGGGGAGCTGTTTTTT. It is translated as CASSRGLSNTGELFF.

J is TRBJ2-5 and V is TRBV19, with TRBD1 matching over 8 bases. V lost 4 bases to trimming and J lost 4 bases; unmatched junction nucleotides: 5. This CDR3 is 14 amino acids long. CDR1 and CDR2 (germline): LNHDA, SQIVND (reference sequence). CDR3 sequence: CASSNGQGGETQYF. DNA of the CDR3: TGTGCCAGTAGTAACGGACAGGGCGGAGAGACCCAGTACTTC.

This clone was counted a few times. The V gene is TRBV29-1, the J gene TRBJ2-1, with a weak D call TRBD2 (5 bases). Germline V lookup: CDR1 SQVTM, CDR2 ANQGSEA. The CDR3 length is 14 residues. V lost 3 bases and J lost 0, with 9 bases in between. CDR3 coding DNA: TGCAGCGTTGATCGCACTAGCTCCTACAATGAGCAGTTCTTC. This translates into CSVDRTSSYNEQFF.

This clone has only one observation. This chain uses TRBV7-3 with TRBJ1-2; TRBD1 agrees at 8 bases. Germline CDR1 and CDR2: SGHTA and FQGTGA. The CDR3 has 15 amino acids. V was pared by 2 bases and J by 4 bases, with 6 bases of the junction left unmatched. The CDR3 loop reads CASSLAGGFGYGYTF. CDR3 nucleotides: TGTGCCAGCAGCTTAGCAGGGGGCTTTGGCTATGGCTACACCTTC.